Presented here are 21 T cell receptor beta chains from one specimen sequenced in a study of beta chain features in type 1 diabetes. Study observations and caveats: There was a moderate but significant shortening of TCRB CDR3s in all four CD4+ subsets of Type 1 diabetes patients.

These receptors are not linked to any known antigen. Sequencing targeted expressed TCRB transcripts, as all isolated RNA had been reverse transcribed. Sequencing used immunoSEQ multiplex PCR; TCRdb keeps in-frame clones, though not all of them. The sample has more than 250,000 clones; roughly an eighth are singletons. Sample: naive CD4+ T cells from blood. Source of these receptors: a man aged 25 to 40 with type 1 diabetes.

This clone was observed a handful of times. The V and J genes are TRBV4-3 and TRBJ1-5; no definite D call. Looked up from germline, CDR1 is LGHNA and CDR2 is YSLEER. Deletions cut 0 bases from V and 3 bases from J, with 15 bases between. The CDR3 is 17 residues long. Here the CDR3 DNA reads TGCGCCAGCAGCCAAGATTTGAGCGCAGCTTTCAATCAGCCCCAGCATTTT. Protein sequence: CASSQDLSAAFNQPQHF.

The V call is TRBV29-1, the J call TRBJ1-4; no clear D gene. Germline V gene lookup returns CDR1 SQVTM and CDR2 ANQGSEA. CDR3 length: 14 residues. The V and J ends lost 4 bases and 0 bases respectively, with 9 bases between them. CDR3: CSVGEHATNEKLFF. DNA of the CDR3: TGCAGCGTTGGTGAGCACGCAACTAATGAAAAACTGTTTTTT.

The CDR3 DNA is TGTGCCAGCAGCGTAACCCCTCGAAGGACGAGCGGGAGGGCCTCGGATACGCAGTATTTT. This translates into CASSVTPRRTSGRASDTQYF. The chain uses TRBV9 and TRBJ2-3; 10 nucleotides align to TRBD2. The germline gives CDR1 SGDLS, CDR2 YYNGEE. The CDR3 extends over 20 amino acids. Trimming removed 1 base from V and 6 bases from J; junction bases left unmatched: 20.

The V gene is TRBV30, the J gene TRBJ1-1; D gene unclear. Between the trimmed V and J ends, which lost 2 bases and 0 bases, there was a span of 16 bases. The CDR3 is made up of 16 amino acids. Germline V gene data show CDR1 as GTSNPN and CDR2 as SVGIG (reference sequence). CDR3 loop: CAWSNLLEGVNTEAFF. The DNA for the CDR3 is TGTGCCTGGAGTAACTTGCTTGAGGGAGTGAACACTGAAGCTTTCTTT. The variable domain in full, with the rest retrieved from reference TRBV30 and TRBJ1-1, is SQTIHQWPATLVQPVGSPLSLECTVEGTSNPNLYWYRQAAGRGLQLLFYSVGIGQISSEVPQNLSASRPQDRQFILSSKKLLLSDSGFYLCAWSNLLEGVNTEAFFGQGTRLTVV.

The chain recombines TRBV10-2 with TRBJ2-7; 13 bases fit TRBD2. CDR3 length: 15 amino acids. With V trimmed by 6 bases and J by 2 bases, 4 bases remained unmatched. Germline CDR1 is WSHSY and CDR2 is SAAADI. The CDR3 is CASRLTSGRPYEQYF. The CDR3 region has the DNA TGCGCCAGCAGGCTGACTAGCGGGAGGCCCTACGAGCAGTACTTC.

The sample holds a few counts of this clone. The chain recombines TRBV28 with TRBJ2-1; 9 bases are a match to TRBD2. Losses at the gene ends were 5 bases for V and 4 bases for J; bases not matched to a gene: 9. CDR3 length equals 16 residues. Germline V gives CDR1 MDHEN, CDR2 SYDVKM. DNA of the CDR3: TGTGCCAGCAGTCCAATAGCGGGGGACGGATACAATGAGCAGTTCTTC. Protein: CASSPIAGDGYNEQFF.

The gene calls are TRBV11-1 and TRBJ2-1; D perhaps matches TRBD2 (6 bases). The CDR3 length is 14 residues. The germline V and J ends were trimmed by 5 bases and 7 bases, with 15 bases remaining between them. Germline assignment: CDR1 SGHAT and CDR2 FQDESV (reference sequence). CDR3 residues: CASSGGTFGNEQFF. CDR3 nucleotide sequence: TGTGCCAGCAGCGGAGGGACCTTCGGGAATGAGCAGTTCTTC.

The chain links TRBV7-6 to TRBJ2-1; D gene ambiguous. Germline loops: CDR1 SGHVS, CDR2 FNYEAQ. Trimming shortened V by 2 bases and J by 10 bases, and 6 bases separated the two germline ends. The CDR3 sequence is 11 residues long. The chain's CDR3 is CASSLSGEQFF. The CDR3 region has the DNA TGTGCCAGCAGCTTATCAGGAGAGCAGTTCTTC. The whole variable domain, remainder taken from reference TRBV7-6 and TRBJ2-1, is GAGVSQSPRYKVTKRGQDVALRCDPISGHVSLYWYRQALGQGPEFLTYFNYEAQQDKSGLPNDRFSAERPEGSISTLTIQRTEQRDSAMYRCASSLSGEQFFGPGTRLTVL.

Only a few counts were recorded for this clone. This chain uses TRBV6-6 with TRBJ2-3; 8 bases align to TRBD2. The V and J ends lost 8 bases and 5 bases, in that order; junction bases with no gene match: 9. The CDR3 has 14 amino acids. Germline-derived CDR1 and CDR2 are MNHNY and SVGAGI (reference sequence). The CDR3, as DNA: TGTGCCAGCTGGGGGTCGGCGGGGGGAGATACGCAGTATTTT. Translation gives CASWGSAGGDTQYF.

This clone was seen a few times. As DNA, the CDR3 is TGTGCCAGCAGCTCCTACAGCGGTAGCACAGATACGCAGTATTTT. Translating gives CASSSYSGSTDTQYF. The chain has TRBV7-3 and TRBJ2-3; tentative D call: TRBD2 (5 bases). V shed 4 bases and J shed 0 bases, with 11 bases lying between them. Germline lookup yields CDR1 SGHTA and CDR2 FQGTGA. The CDR3 has 15 amino acids.

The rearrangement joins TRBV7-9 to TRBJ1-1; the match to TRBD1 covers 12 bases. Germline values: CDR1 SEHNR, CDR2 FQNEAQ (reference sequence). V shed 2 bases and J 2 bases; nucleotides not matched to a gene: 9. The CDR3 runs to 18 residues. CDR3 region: CASSLPGTGGSVNTEAFF. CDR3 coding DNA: TGTGCCAGCAGCTTACCCGGGACAGGGGGCAGTGTCAACACTGAAGCTTTCTTT.

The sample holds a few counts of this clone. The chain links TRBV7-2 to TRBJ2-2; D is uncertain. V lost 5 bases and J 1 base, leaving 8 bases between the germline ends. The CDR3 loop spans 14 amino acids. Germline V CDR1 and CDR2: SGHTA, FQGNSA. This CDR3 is CASSQRQNTGELFF. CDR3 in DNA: TGTGCCAGCAGCCAGAGACAGAACACCGGGGAGCTGTTTTTT.

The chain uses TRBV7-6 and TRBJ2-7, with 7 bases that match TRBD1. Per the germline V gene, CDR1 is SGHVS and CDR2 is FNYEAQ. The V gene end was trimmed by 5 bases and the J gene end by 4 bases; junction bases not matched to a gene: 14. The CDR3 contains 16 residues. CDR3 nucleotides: TGTGCCAGCAGCCCTCGGTACCGGGACAGCAAATACGAGCAGTACTTC. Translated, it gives CASSPRYRDSKYEQYF.

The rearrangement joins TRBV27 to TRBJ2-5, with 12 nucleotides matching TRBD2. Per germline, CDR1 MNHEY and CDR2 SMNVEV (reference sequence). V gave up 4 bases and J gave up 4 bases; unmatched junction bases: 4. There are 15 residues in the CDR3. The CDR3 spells CASSSLLAGGETQYF. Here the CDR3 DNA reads TGTGCCAGCAGTTCTCTACTAGCGGGAGGAGAGACCCAGTACTTC.

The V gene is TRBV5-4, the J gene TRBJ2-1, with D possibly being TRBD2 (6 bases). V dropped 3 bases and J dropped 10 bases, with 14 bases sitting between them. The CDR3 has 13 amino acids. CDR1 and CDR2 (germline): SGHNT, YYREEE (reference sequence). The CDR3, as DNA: TGTGCCAGCAGCTCTGATGCCCGGGGGGAGCAGTTCTTC. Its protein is CASSSDARGEQFF.

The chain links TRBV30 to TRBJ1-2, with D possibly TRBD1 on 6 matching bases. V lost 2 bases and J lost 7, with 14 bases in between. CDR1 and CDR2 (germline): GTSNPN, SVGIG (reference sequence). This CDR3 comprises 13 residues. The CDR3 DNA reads TGTGCCTGGAGTCTGAACAGGGTGGGTGGCTACACCTTC. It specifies CAWSLNRVGGYTF.

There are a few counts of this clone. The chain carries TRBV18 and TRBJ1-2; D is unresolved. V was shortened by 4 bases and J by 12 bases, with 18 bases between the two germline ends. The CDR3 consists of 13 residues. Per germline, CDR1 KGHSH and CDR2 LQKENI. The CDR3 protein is CASSQRAWEVDTF. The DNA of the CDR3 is TGTGCCAGCTCACAAAGAGCGTGGGAGGTGGACACCTTC.

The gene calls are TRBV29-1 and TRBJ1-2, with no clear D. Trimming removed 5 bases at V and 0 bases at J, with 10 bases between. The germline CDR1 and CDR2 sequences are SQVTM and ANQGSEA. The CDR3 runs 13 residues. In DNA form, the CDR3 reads TGCAGCGTTCCCCACTACGCTAACTATGGCTACACCTTC. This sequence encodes CSVPHYANYGYTF.

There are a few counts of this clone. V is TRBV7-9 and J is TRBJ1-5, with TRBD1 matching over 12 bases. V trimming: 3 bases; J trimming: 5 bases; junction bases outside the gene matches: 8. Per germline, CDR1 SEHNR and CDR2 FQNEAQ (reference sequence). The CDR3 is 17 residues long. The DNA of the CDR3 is TGTGCCAGCAGCTTTTCAAGGGACAGGGGGCTGGATCAGCCCCAGCATTTT. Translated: CASSFSRDRGLDQPQHF.

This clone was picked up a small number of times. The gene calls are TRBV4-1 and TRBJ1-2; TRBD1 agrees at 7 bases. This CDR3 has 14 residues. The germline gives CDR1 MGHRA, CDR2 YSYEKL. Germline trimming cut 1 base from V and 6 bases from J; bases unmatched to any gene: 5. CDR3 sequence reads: CASSQGRGTDGYTF. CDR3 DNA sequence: TGCGCCAGCAGCCAAGGCCGGGGGACAGATGGCTACACCTTC.

CDR3 nucleotides: TGTGCCAGCTCACCATTGTCAGAACAGCCCCAGCATTTT. As protein: CASSPLSEQPQHF. The genes are TRBV18 and TRBJ1-5; D is unresolved. Germline V gene lookup returns CDR1 KGHSH and CDR2 LQKENI. Trimming cost V 2 bases and J 7 bases, with 9 bases left between them. This CDR3 has 13 amino acids.